Presented here are 3 T cell receptor beta chains from one specimen sequenced in a study of T cell responses to AZD1222 COVID-19 vaccine. Measured with immunoSEQ multiplex PCR; TCRdb has only the in-frame clones, and not every one. The data contain around 94,000 clones, over 75% of them singletons. This specimen was peripheral blood, taken on day 0 of AZD1222 vaccination. The source is an adult in good health.

The V call is TRBV2, the J call TRBJ2-7; D is uncertain. Trimming removed 3 bases from V and 10 bases from J, with 10 bases in between. The CDR3 covers 11 residues. In germline, CDR1 is SNHLY, CDR2 FYNNEI. CDR3: CASSDYTSQYF. The CDR3 DNA is TGTGCCAGCAGTGATTACACCTCCCAGTACTTC.

This clone was found once. The chain carries TRBV27 and TRBJ1-2; D perhaps matches TRBD1 (5 bases). Germline lookup yields CDR1 MNHEY and CDR2 SMNVEV (reference sequence). This CDR3 spans 15 amino acids. V lost 1 base and J 7 bases, leaving 16 bases between the germline ends. CDR3 sequence (DNA): TGTGCCAGCAGTTTATATGGGACGGAGGATCGTGGCTACACCTTC. Protein sequence: CASSLYGTEDRGYTF.

By its share, this clone is hyperexpanded. The chain combines TRBV7-8 with TRBJ1-5, with 10 bases matching TRBD1. Germline CDR1 is SGHVS and CDR2 is FQNEAQ. This CDR3 comprises 18 residues. Unmatched junction bases numbered 15, after V lost 3 bases and J lost 7 bases. CDR3 sequence: CASSFIPWGDRGSQPQHF. The CDR3 region has the DNA TGTGCCAGCAGCTTTATCCCCTGGGGGGACAGGGGAAGCCAGCCCCAGCATTTT.